Below, 21 T cell receptor beta chains from the same sample are listed, as sequenced in a study of blood T cell repertoires in COVID-19 (dated by TCRdb to about 2020). Library construction relied on the immunoSEQ multiplex PCR assay. TCRdb re-hosts the immuneACCESS table, in-frame sequences only. Its copies lack some clones; in the studies checked, an unresolved V gene accounts for under half of them, and the cause for the rest is not known. The sample table records around 250,000 clones; roughly 89% of these occur just once. Together, the top ten hold approximately 0.94% of the sample. Specimen: peripheral blood. These receptors all come from a woman aged 40-49 years who had recovered from COVID-19.

The chain couples TRBV24-1 to TRBJ2-3, with D perhaps TRBD2 (5 bases). Per the germline V gene, CDR1 is KGHDR and CDR2 is SFDVKD. V lost 3 bases to trimming and J lost 2 bases, with 11 bases between them. CDR3 length: 15 amino acids. The CDR3 region is CATSDASSNTDTQYF. The CDR3 bases are TGTGCCACCAGTGATGCTAGCAGTAACACAGATACGCAGTATTTT.

V and J are TRBV5-1 and TRBJ2-7, with a possible D match to TRBD2 (6 bases). CDR1 is SGHRS and CDR2 is YFSETQ in the germline V gene. This CDR3 spans 15 amino acids. The ends were cut back, 4 bases at V and 2 bases at J, with 16 bases in the middle. This CDR3 is CASSQPGTAPYEQYF. CDR3 in DNA: TGCGCCAGCAGCCAACCCGGGACTGCTCCCTACGAGCAGTACTTC.

The chain links TRBV3-1 (or the pseudogene TRBV3-2) to TRBJ2-2; TRBD2 is a possible D gene (5 bases). Germline CDR1 reads LGHDT; CDR2 reads YNNKEL (reference sequence). Trimming took 1 base from V and 1 from J, leaving 13 bases between them. The CDR3 is 17 amino acids. The CDR3 sequence is CASSQGLLALNTGELFF. The CDR3 coding sequence is TGTGCCAGCAGCCAAGGATTGCTAGCCTTGAACACCGGGGAGCTGTTTTTT.

V and J are TRBV18 and TRBJ2-2; 13 bases match TRBD2. In germline, CDR1 is KGHSH, CDR2 LQKENI. Trimming removed 3 bases from V and 4 bases from J; junction bases left unmatched: 5. The CDR3 covers 17 residues. The CDR3 bases are TGTGCCAGCTCACCGAGACTAGCGGGAGGAGGCACCGGGGAGCTGTTTTTT. Translating it yields CASSPRLAGGGTGELFF.

The chain has TRBV3-1 (or the pseudogene TRBV3-2) and TRBJ1-1, with D perhaps matching TRBD1 (5 bases). The CDR3 loop spans 15 amino acids. V lost 2 bases to trimming and J lost 3 bases, with 13 bases between them. The germline V gene encodes CDR1 LGHDT and CDR2 YNNKEL (reference sequence). CDR3 loop: CASSQFGRGDTEAFF. In nucleotides, the CDR3 is TGTGCCAGCAGCCAATTCGGCCGGGGGGACACTGAAGCTTTCTTT.

This clone was seen more than once but under ten times. The chain recombines TRBV2 with TRBJ1-6; no clear D gene. V was pared by 4 bases and J by 7 bases, with 8 bases between. CDR3 length: 13 residues. The germline V gene has CDR1 SNHLY and CDR2 FYNNEI. The CDR3 nucleotides are TGTGCCAGCAGTGCAGCGCGGAATTCACCCCTCCACTTT. Translation: CASSAARNSPLHF.

This chain connects TRBV5-6 to TRBJ2-2; 8 nucleotides agree with TRBD2. V shed 3 bases and J 8 bases; nucleotides not matched to a gene: 6. This CDR3 has 14 residues. CDR1 and CDR2 from the germline V gene are SGHDT and YYEEEE. CDR3 coding DNA: TGTGCCAGCAGCTCCCAGGGACTAGTAGGGGAGCTGTTTTTT. Amino acids: CASSSQGLVGELFF.

The genes are TRBV29-1 and TRBJ2-3, with D uncertain. CDR1 and CDR2 from the germline V gene are SQVTM and ANQGSEA. Trimming left V 2 bases short and J 3 bases short, with 15 bases between. The CDR3 has 15 residues. CDR3 sequence reads: CSVERLAGRTDTQYF. CDR3 nucleotide sequence: TGCAGCGTTGAAAGGTTGGCAGGCCGGACAGATACGCAGTATTTT.

This clone has only one observation. The gene calls are TRBV5-4 and TRBJ1-6, with D hard to call. V was clipped by 0 bases and J by 10 bases, with 14 bases between them. The length of the CDR3 is 15 residues. Germline lookup yields CDR1 SGHNT and CDR2 YYREEE (reference sequence). CDR3 in amino acids: CASSLGAAGISPLHF. CDR3 sequence (DNA): TGTGCCAGCAGCTTGGGGGCTGCAGGAATATCACCCCTCCACTTT.

CDR3 residues: CASRPRDSTDTQYF. DNA of the CDR3: TGTGCCAGCCGCCCTCGGGACTCTACAGATACGCAGTATTTT. The V call is TRBV7-9, the J call TRBJ2-3; D perhaps matches TRBD2 (6 bases). V dropped 8 bases and J dropped 3 bases, with 15 bases sitting between them. The CDR3 is 14 amino acids. The germline CDR1 and CDR2 sequences are SEHNR and FQNEAQ (reference sequence).

The chain carries TRBV25-1 and TRBJ2-5, with 9 bases aligning to TRBD2. After removal of 1 base from V and 5 bases from J, the junction contained 5 bases not matched to a gene. The CDR3 consists of 15 residues. Germline V gene sequence: CDR1 MGHDK, CDR2 SYGVNS. The CDR3 nucleotides read TGTGCCAGCAGTGAATTAGCGGGAGCCGGTGAGACCCAGTACTTC. Translating it yields CASSELAGAGETQYF. Full variable domain (rest looked up from reference TRBV25-1 and TRBJ2-5): EADIYQTPRYLVIGTGKKITLECSQTMGHDKMYWYQQDPGMELHLIHYSYGVNSTEKGDLSSESTVSRIRTEHFPLTLESARPSHTSQYLCASSELAGAGETQYFGPGTRLLVL.

This chain connects TRBV6-5 to TRBJ1-1; D ambiguous. The CDR3 loop spans 13 amino acids. Germline CDR1 MNHEY, CDR2 SVGAGI. V was pared by 2 bases and J by 8 bases, with 12 bases between. DNA for the CDR3: TGTGCCAGCAGTTACGGAACTAATAGAGAAGCTTTCTTT. Amino acids: CASSYGTNREAFF.

The chain combines TRBV9 with TRBJ2-3, with D perhaps matching TRBD2 (6 bases). The CDR3 is 15 residues long. Trimming removed 1 base from V and 6 bases from J, with 15 bases in between. Germline V CDR1 and CDR2: SGDLS, YYNGEE. The CDR3 loop is CASSVRVEAGDTQYF. CDR3 bases: TGTGCCAGCAGCGTACGCGTCGAGGCGGGGGATACGCAGTATTTT.

V and J are TRBV28 and TRBJ2-2, with 9 bases fitting TRBD2. The CDR3 loop spans 15 amino acids. Germline trimming cut 4 bases from V and 9 bases from J; bases unmatched to any gene: 9. CDR1 MDHEN and CDR2 SYDVKM come from the germline V gene. The CDR3 DNA sequence: TGTGCCAGCAGTTCTGGCTTAGCGGGAGTGCGGGAGCTGTTTTTT. Its protein is CASSSGLAGVRELFF.

V and J are TRBV28 and TRBJ1-1, with unresolved D. V gave up 4 bases and J gave up 5 bases, with 5 bases separating them. Germline V gene lookup returns CDR1 MDHEN and CDR2 SYDVKM. The CDR3 loop spans 11 amino acids. CDR3 residues: CASSSRTEAFF. The DNA of the CDR3 is TGTGCCAGCAGTTCGAGGACTGAAGCTTTCTTT.

This chain links TRBV28 with TRBJ1-3, with D perhaps matching TRBD1 (5 bases). The CDR3 covers 15 residues. V was shortened by 2 bases and J by 2 bases, with 10 bases between the two germline ends. CDR1 and CDR2 from the germline V gene are MDHEN and SYDVKM. The CDR3 here is CASSLLWGAGNTIYF. DNA for the CDR3: TGTGCCAGCAGTTTACTCTGGGGCGCTGGAAACACCATATATTTT.

The chain employs TRBV28 and TRBJ2-1; 8 bases line up with TRBD2. Germline V gives CDR1 MDHEN, CDR2 SYDVKM. Unmatched junction bases numbered 3, after V lost 3 bases and J lost 2 bases. The CDR3 spans 15 residues. The CDR3 spells CASSFREGTYNEQFF. CDR3 DNA sequence: TGTGCCAGCAGTTTTCGGGAGGGAACCTACAATGAGCAGTTCTTC.

This chain uses TRBV5-1 with TRBJ1-3, with 7 bases matching TRBD1. J gave up 2 bases and V 4 bases, and 6 bases lay outside the gene matches. CDR3 length: 15 residues. The germline CDR1 and CDR2 sequences are SGHRS and YFSETQ. In DNA, the CDR3 is TGCGCCAGCAGCATTACAGGGGACCCTGGAAACACCATATATTTT. Translation gives CASSITGDPGNTIYF.

The chain joins TRBV4-1 to TRBJ2-1; 8 nucleotides align to TRBD2. V lost 0 bases, J lost 4 bases, and 8 bases stayed unmatched. The CDR3 runs 17 residues. Germline CDR1 and CDR2: MGHRA and YSYEKL. The CDR3 DNA reads as TGCGCCAGCAGCCAAGAAACGGGGGTAGCGGGGTACAATGAGCAGTTCTTC. Its translation is CASSQETGVAGYNEQFF.

The chain carries TRBV28 and TRBJ1-1; a weak D match, TRBD1 (5 bases). Between the trimmed V and J ends, which lost 5 bases and 3 bases, there was a span of 10 bases. CDR3 length equals 13 residues. Germline CDR1 reads MDHEN; CDR2 reads SYDVKM. CDR3 residues: CASSPGLHTEAFF. For the CDR3, the DNA is TGTGCCAGCAGTCCAGGGCTCCACACTGAAGCTTTCTTT.

The rearrangement links TRBV19 to TRBJ2-7, with TRBD2 matching 8 bases. V dropped 3 bases and J dropped 3; count of bases not matched to a gene: 1. There are 13 residues in the CDR3. The germline gives CDR1 LNHDA, CDR2 SQIVND (reference sequence). For the CDR3, the DNA is TGTGCCAGTAGTATGGCGGGGGGCTACGAGCAGTACTTC. Translated, it gives CASSMAGGYEQYF.